This T cell receptor beta chain was sequenced for a study of cytotoxic CD8 clonotypes in ibrutinib-treated CLL. Overall study context: The patients, around 10 relapsed/refractory and more than 14 treatment-naive, included approximately 18 who were IGHV unmutated. Among patients, around 25 responded partially and 2 completely; around 14 then stayed remitted and some 12 progressed after median around 66 months.

Assay: immunoSEQ multiplex PCR; the TCRdb copy retains only in-frame clones and omits some. The table has some 300,000 clones, roughly 85% seen once. In regard to this clone: Its antigen is unidentified.

Germline V gene data show CDR1 as MNHEY and CDR2 as SVGAGI. The CDR3 has 15 amino acids. Between the trimmed V and J ends, which lost 6 bases and 3 bases, there was a span of 14 bases. Whole-study results and caveats: T-cell clonality at baseline went above that of age-matched healthy donors and rose and fell with circulating CD8+ T-cell counts. Clonality climbed at ibrutinib response, then dropped toward baseline at progression.

The rearrangement links TRBV6-5 to TRBJ1-4, with D uncertain. Source: PBMCs, taken before ibrutinib treatment. The sequence was collected from a human donor with chronic lymphocytic leukemia. This CDR3 is CASRLNWGPNEKLFF. Here the CDR3 DNA reads TGTGCCAGCAGACTCAATTGGGGTCCTAATGAAAAACTGTTTTTT.